These T cell receptor beta chains were read from a single sample in a study of post-analysis software for immune sequencing data. TCRdb ran MiXCR on the PCR reads and lists one entry per CDR3 protein. Here the sample spans about 210,000 distinct CDR3 sequences, 29% being singletons. Sequencing used blood. All receptors derive from a girl under 18 with multiple sclerosis. The CDR3 runs from the conserved cysteine through the conserved F or W. The D gene is left open where the match is weak. Size tells how often a clone was seen (once, few, many) or the class of an expanded clone, and some rows leave it out.

CDR3 protein	CDR3 DNA	CDR3 length	clone size	J gene	D gene	V gene
CSARDSRRSGGNYGYTF	TGCAGTGCTAGAGATTCGAGGAGGTCAGGGGGCAACTATGGCTACACCTTC	17	many	TRBJ1-2	TRBD1	TRBV20-1
CASSYSVGDNQPQHF	TGTGCCAGCAGCTACTCAGTTGGGGACAATCAGCCCCAGCATTTT	15	.	TRBJ1-5	.	TRBV9
CASSQSDRAGANVLTF	TGTGCCAGCAGCCAATCCGACAGGGCTGGGGCCAACGTCCTGACTTTC	16	.	TRBJ2-6	TRBD1	TRBV7-2
CASSLAESGNTIYF	TGTGCCAGCAGTTTAGCAGAGTCTGGAAACACCATATATTTT	14	.	TRBJ1-3	.	TRBV12-3/TRBV12-4
CASNPGTGGHEQFF	TGTGCCAGCAATCCCGGGACAGGGGGCCATGAGCAGTTCTTC	14	many	TRBJ2-1	TRBD1	TRBV5-5
CASSQDGDTGGETQYF	TGTGCCAGCAGCCAAGATGGGGACACAGGTGGAGAGACCCAGTACTTC	16	many	TRBJ2-5	.	TRBV4-2
CASSLAAPVTSEQFF	TGTGCCAGCAGCTTAGCGGCCCCGGTAACGAGTGAGCAGTTCTTC	15	.	TRBJ2-1	.	TRBV7-9
CAIASGNSNEKLFF	TGTGCCATCGCCTCAGGGAATTCGAATGAAAAACTGTTTTTT	14	.	TRBJ1-4	.	TRBV10-3
CASSLGTGVQETQYF	TGTGCCAGCAGCTTGGGGACAGGGGTGCAAGAGACCCAGTACTTC	15	many	TRBJ2-5	TRBD1	TRBV7-6
CATSDRGLGPQHF	TGTGCCACCAGTGACAGGGGGCTGGGGCCCCAGCATTTT	13	.	TRBJ1-5	TRBD1	TRBV24-1
CASSQDLAGGTDTQYF	TGTGCCAGCAGCCAAGATTTGGCGGGAGGAACAGATACGCAGTATTTT	16	many	TRBJ2-3	TRBD2	TRBV3-1
CATMDWSQETLYF	TGTGCCACCATGGACTGGTCCCAGGAGACCCTGTACTTC	13	.	TRBJ2-5	.	TRBV6-5
CSVQFYSNQPQHF	TGCAGCGTTCAGTTTTATAGCAATCAGCCCCAGCATTTT	13	many	TRBJ1-5	.	TRBV29-1
CASSLDQAGGLSSEQYF	TGCGCCAGCAGCTTGGATCAGGCAGGGGGTCTGTCCTCCGAGCAGTACTTC	17	.	TRBJ2-7	TRBD1	TRBV5-1
CAISARGLAGNEQFF	TGTGCCATCAGTGCCCGAGGACTAGCGGGGAATGAGCAGTTCTTC	15	.	TRBJ2-1	TRBD2	TRBV10-3
CASSRDKVAGSDTQYF	TGTGCCAGCAGCCGGGACAAAGTAGCGGGATCAGATACGCAGTATTTT	16	many	TRBJ2-3	TRBD2	TRBV12-3/TRBV12-4
CSVAGRATDTQYF	TGCAGCGTTGCCGGGAGGGCCACAGATACGCAGTATTTT	13	.	TRBJ2-3	TRBD2	TRBV29-1
CASSFQPGLAGVYEQYF	TGTGCCAGCAGCTTTCAACCGGGACTAGCGGGAGTCTACGAGCAGTACTTC	17	many	TRBJ2-7	TRBD2	TRBV5-6
CATSDRTDSGNTIYF	TGTGCCACCAGTGATCGGACAGACTCTGGAAACACCATATATTTT	15	.	TRBJ1-3	.	TRBV24-1
CASSPRAYGGYTF	TGTGCCAGCTCACCCCGGGCCTACGGGGGCTACACCTTC	13	.	TRBJ1-2	.	TRBV18
CASSEASQGIGANVLTF	TGTGCCAGCAGTGAAGCGAGTCAGGGGATAGGGGCCAACGTCCTGACTTTC	17	.	TRBJ2-6	.	TRBV6-1
CASSYSFGWAPGTEAFF	TGTGCCAGCAGTTACTCTTTCGGTTGGGCGCCGGGCACTGAAGCTTTCTTT	17	few	TRBJ1-1	.	TRBV6-5
CAWRDGGFGYTF	TGTGCCTGGAGGGACGGAGGGTTTGGCTACACCTTC	12	few	TRBJ1-2	.	TRBV30
CASRPTSGRAREQYF	TGTGCCAGCAGGCCGACTAGCGGGAGGGCCCGCGAGCAGTACTTC	15	many	TRBJ2-7	TRBD2	TRBV11-2
CASSLAGLAGVWNEQFF	TGCGCCAGCAGCTTGGCGGGACTAGCGGGAGTATGGAATGAGCAGTTCTTC	17	many	TRBJ2-1	TRBD2	TRBV5-1
CASSRPGEKLFF	TGTGCCAGCAGCCGACCAGGGGAAAAACTGTTTTTT	12	few	TRBJ1-4	.	TRBV7-6
CAWSGSIYEQYF	TGTGCCTGGAGTGGGTCGATCTACGAGCAGTACTTC	12	many	TRBJ2-7	.	TRBV30
CASSFGGGGENEQFF	TGTGCCAGCAGCTTTGGTGGCGGGGGGGAGAATGAGCAGTTCTTC	15	.	TRBJ2-1	TRBD2	TRBV11-1
CATSRYRVNTEAFF	TGTGCCACCAGCAGGTACAGGGTGAACACTGAAGCTTTCTTT	14	.	TRBJ1-1	.	TRBV15
CATSRGQGAYEQYF	TGTGCCACCAGCAGAGGCCAGGGGGCCTACGAGCAGTACTTC	14	few	TRBJ2-7	TRBD1	TRBV15
CASSRATGEVRGEKLFF	TGCGCCAGCAGCCGCGCGACAGGGGAAGTACGCGGTGAAAAACTGTTTTTT	17	.	TRBJ1-4	TRBD1	TRBV4-1
CSARGSRGKGPSETQYF	TGCAGTGCTAGAGGTTCCCGGGGAAAGGGGCCCTCGGAGACCCAGTACTTC	17	.	TRBJ2-5	.	TRBV20-1
CASTWGGETQYF	TGTGCCAGCACCTGGGGAGGGGAGACCCAGTACTTC	12	.	TRBJ2-5	TRBD2	TRBV6-2/TRBV6-3
CTSSLAGRSNQPQHF	TGCACCAGCAGCTTGGCCGGGCGGAGCAATCAGCCCCAGCATTTT	15	.	TRBJ1-5	.	TRBV5-1
CASSARGLRQDLYEQYF	TGTGCCAGCAGCGCAAGGGGTTTAAGACAGGACCTCTACGAGCAGTACTTC	17	many	TRBJ2-7	.	TRBV7-2
CSASPGQGSPDTQYF	TGCAGTGCTAGCCCGGGACAGGGTTCGCCAGATACGCAGTATTTT	15	.	TRBJ2-3	TRBD1	TRBV20-1
CASSSPDSNQPQHF	TGTGCCAGCAGTTCACCAGACAGCAATCAGCCCCAGCATTTT	14	few	TRBJ1-5	.	TRBV12-3/TRBV12-4
CASSLGASGGGEQFF	TGCGCCAGCAGCTTGGGGGCTAGCGGGGGTGGCGAGCAGTTCTTC	15	.	TRBJ2-1	TRBD2	TRBV5-1
CSARAPHNGDTEAFF	TGCAGTGCTAGAGCCCCCCATAACGGGGACACTGAAGCTTTCTTT	15	few	TRBJ1-1	.	TRBV20-1
CASSFDRAISPLHF	TGTGCCAGCAGTTTTGACAGGGCGATCTCACCCCTCCACTTT	14	many	TRBJ1-6	TRBD1	TRBV12-3/TRBV12-4
CASHFLSGGAADTQYF	TGCGCCAGCCACTTTCTCAGCGGGGGGGCCGCAGATACGCAGTATTTT	16	few	TRBJ2-3	TRBD2	TRBV5-1
CASSLGGRLEQYF	TGTGCCAGCAGCTTAGGCGGGAGACTCGAGCAGTACTTC	13	.	TRBJ2-7	TRBD2	TRBV7-2
CSASRSGYNYGYTF	TGCAGTGCTAGTCGATCGGGGTACAACTATGGCTACACCTTC	14	many	TRBJ1-2	.	TRBV20-1
CASTTTGWQPQHF	TGTGCCAGCACCACGACAGGGTGGCAGCCCCAGCATTTT	13	few	TRBJ1-5	TRBD1	TRBV12-3/TRBV12-4
CASSWGAGYEQYF	TGCGCCAGCAGCTGGGGGGCCGGCTACGAGCAGTACTTC	13	.	TRBJ2-7	.	TRBV5-1
CASSPGQGGDTQYF	TGTGCCAGCTCACCAGGGCAGGGTGGAGATACGCAGTATTTT	14	.	TRBJ2-3	.	TRBV18
CSARTSGSYNEQYF	TGCAGTGCGCGGACTAGCGGCTCCTACAATGAGCAGTACTTC	14	few	TRBJ2-7	TRBD2	TRBV20-1
CASSLVGTYNEQFF	TGTGCCAGCAGTTTAGTGGGAACTTACAATGAGCAGTTCTTC	14	many	TRBJ2-1	.	TRBV12-3/TRBV12-4
CASSSLAGGPDTQYF	TGTGCCAGCAGCTCACTAGCGGGGGGGCCGGATACGCAGTATTTT	15	.	TRBJ2-3	TRBD2	TRBV6-5
CASSHTHRGRSYNEQFF	TGCGCCAGCAGCCACACTCACAGGGGGCGATCCTACAATGAGCAGTTCTTC	17	.	TRBJ2-1	TRBD1	TRBV4-1